This TCR beta chain is from a study of blood T cell repertoires in COVID-19. About the study: The cDNA or gDNA used as material had been derived from T cells, B-cell-depleted T cells, or PBMCs.

The count of this clone is one. CDR3 length: 16 residues. The germline CDR1 and CDR2 sequences are SGHDN and FVKESK. V lost 1 base to trimming and J lost 6 bases; unmatched junction nucleotides: 9. Method: immunoSEQ multiplex PCR; TCRdb's copy keeps in-frame clones and lacks some. The sample holds tens of thousands of clones; about 90% are singletons and the top ten take about a tenth. The chain links TRBV14 to TRBJ2-1, with 7 nucleotides matching TRBD2. The receptor's source is a human donor in a cohort sampled during active COVID-19. The sequenced sample was peripheral blood. CDR3 bases: TGTGCCAGCAGCCAAGGTTCTAGCGGATTTATCAATGAGCAGTTCTTC. Protein: CASSQGSSGFINEQFF. Looking up the rest from reference TRBV14 and TRBJ2-1 gives the full variable domain: EAGVTQFPSHSVIEKGQTVTLRCDPISGHDNLYWYRRVMGKEIKFLLHFVKESKQDESGMPNNRFLAERTGGTYSTLKVQPAELEDSGVYFCASSQGSSGFINEQFFGPGTRLTVL.